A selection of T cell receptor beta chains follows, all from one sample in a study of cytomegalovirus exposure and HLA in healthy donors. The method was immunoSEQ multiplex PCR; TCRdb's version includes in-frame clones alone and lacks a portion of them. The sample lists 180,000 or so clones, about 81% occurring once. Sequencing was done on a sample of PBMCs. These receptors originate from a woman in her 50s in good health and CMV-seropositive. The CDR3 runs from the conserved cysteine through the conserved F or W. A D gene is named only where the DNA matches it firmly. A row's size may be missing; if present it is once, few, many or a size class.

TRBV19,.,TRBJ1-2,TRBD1,TGTGCCAGTAAAAATCAGAGGGGGCAGAACTATGGCTACACCTTC,CASKNQRGQNYGYTF
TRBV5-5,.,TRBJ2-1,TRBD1,TGTGCCAGCAGCCCACCCCCGACAGGGGCGATGAATGAGCAGTTCTTC,CASSPPPTGAMNEQFF
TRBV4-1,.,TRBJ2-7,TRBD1,TGCGCCAGCAGCCAAGGAGGGGGCCACGAGCAGTACTTC,CASSQGGGHEQYF
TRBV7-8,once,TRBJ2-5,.,TGTGCCAGCAGCTTACGGGTCCCGAACCAAGAGACCCAGTACTTC,CASSLRVPNQETQYF
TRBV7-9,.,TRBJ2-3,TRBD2,TGTGCCCTAGGGAGGGGAACTGGAGATACGCAGTATTTT,CALGRGTGDTQYF
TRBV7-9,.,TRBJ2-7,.,TGTGCCAGCAGCTTTCACTCGATGACCTACGAGCAGTACTTC,CASSFHSMTYEQYF
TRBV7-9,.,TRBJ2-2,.,TGTGCCACCCAGGGTGCCGGGGAGCTGTTTTTT,CATQGAGELFF
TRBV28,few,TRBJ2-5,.,TGTGCCAGCACCCCTCCCGGCGGGGAGACCCAGTACTTC,CASTPPGGETQYF
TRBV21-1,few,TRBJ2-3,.,TGTGCCAGCAGCGAAATCAGAGGGAGTGGCACAGATACGCAGTATTTT,CASSEIRGSGTDTQYF
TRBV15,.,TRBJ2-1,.,TGTGCCACCAGCGGCGGTCCAAGCTCCTACAATGAGCAGTTCTTC,CATSGGPSSYNEQFF
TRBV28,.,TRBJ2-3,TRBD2,TGTGCCAGCATCGAGGGCGGGAGGGCCGGGGCAGATACGCAGTATTTT,CASIEGGRAGADTQYF
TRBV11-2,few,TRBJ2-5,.,TGTGCCAGCAGCTTAGGGGCGCGCCTTTGGTCAGAGACCCAGTACTTC,CASSLGARLWSETQYF
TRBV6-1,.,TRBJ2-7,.,TGTGCCAGCACTAGGGGTTACTCCTACGAGCAGTACTTC,CASTRGYSYEQYF
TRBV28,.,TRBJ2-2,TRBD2,TGTGCCAGCAGTTCCATAGCGGGAGTAAGCGCCGGGGAGCTGTTTTTT,CASSSIAGVSAGELFF
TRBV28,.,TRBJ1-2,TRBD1,TGTGCCAGCAGTCTCCGGGACAGGGGGCGGCTTACCTTC,CASSLRDRGRLTF
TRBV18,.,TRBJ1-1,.,TGTGCCAGCTCACCACCGAAAGGAGAAGGAACTGAAGCTTTCTTT,CASSPPKGEGTEAFF
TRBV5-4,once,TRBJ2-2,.,TGTGCCAGCAGCTTGGTTCGTGGGGGCGACACCGGGGAGCTGTTTTTT,CASSLVRGGDTGELFF
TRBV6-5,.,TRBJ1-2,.,TGTGCCAACAGTTTACAGGGCTATGGCTACACCTTC,CANSLQGYGYTF
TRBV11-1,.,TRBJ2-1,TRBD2,TGTGCCAGCAGCCGGGGACTAGCGGGTAACAATGAGCAGTTCTTC,CASSRGLAGNNEQFF
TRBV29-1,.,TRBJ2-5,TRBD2,TGCAGCGTTACCTCCATCCTGGGACTAGCGGGAGGTGGGACCCAGTACTTC,CSVTSILGLAGGGTQYF
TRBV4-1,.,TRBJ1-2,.,TGCGCCAGCACCCAATTCCATACAGGGCCTAGTTATGGCTACACCTTC,CASTQFHTGPSYGYTF
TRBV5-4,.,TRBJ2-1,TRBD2,TGTGCCAGCAGCTTTAGCGGGAGGGCTGACAATGAGCAGTTCTTC,CASSFSGRADNEQFF
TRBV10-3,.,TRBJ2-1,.,TGTGCCATTCGGGCCACAGGTATTAACAATGAGCAGTTCTTC,CAIRATGINNEQFF
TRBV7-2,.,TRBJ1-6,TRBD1,TGTGCCAGCAGCTTAGGGCTCAGGGGGCGGAATTCACCCCTCCACTTT,CASSLGLRGRNSPLHF
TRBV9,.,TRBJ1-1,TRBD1,TGTGCCAGCAGCGGTGCAGGGGGGAACACTGAAGCTTTCTTT,CASSGAGGNTEAFF
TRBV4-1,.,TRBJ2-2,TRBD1,TGCGCCAGCAGCCGAAGACAGGGGGCCTTGAACACCGGGGAGCTGTTTTTT,CASSRRQGALNTGELFF
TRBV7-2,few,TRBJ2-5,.,TGTGCCAGCAGCTTAAAGGAGGGGTGGGAGACCCAGTACTTC,CASSLKEGWETQYF
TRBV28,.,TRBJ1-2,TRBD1,TGTGCCAGCAGTCCGAGGACAGGGACTTTGGGGGGCTACACCTTC,CASSPRTGTLGGYTF
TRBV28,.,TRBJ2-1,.,TGTGCCAGCAGTTTGGACGGGAGCTCCTACAATGAGCAGTTCTTC,CASSLDGSSYNEQFF
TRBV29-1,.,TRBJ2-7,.,TGCAGCGCCCAACCGGGACTCCATTCCTACGAGCAGTACTTC,CSAQPGLHSYEQYF
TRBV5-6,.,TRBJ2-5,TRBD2,TGTGCCAGCAGCTCCCTTGGGTCTAGCGGGAGCGTAGAGACCCAGTACTTC,CASSSLGSSGSVETQYF
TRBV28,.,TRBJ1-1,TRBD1,TGTGCCAGCAGTTCGACAGGGAAAGCCCCTGAAGCTTTCTTT,CASSSTGKAPEAFF
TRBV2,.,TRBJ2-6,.,TGTGCCAGCACCTTAACAGAAACTGGGGCCAACGTCCTGACTTTC,CASTLTETGANVLTF
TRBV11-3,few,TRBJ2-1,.,TGTGCCAGCAGCTTATCTACGGGGAGCTCCTACAATGAGCAGTTCTTC,CASSLSTGSSYNEQFF
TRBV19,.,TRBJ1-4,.,TGTGCCAGTAGTCGGGGGGACACCGGATTTGAAAAACTGTTTTTT,CASSRGDTGFEKLFF
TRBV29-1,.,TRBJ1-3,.,TGCAGCGTTGACTCCGCGGGCGGAAACACCATATATTTT,CSVDSAGGNTIYF